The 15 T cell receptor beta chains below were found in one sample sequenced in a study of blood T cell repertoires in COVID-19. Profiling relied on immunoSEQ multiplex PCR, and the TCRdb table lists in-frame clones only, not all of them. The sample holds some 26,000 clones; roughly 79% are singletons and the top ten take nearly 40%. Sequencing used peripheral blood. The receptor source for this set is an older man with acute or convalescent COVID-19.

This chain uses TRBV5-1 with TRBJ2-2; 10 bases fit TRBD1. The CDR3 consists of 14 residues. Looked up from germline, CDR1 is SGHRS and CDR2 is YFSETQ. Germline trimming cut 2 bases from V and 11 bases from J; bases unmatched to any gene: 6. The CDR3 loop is CASSLGTGVGELFF. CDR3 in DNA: TGCGCCAGCAGCTTAGGGACAGGGGTCGGAGAGCTGTTTTTT.

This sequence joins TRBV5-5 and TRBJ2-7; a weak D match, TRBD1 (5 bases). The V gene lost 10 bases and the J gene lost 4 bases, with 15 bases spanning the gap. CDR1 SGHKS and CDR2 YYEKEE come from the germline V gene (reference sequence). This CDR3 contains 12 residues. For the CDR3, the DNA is TGTGCCGGCCTTAGGGGTGGATACGAGCAGTACTTC. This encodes CAGLRGGYEQYF.

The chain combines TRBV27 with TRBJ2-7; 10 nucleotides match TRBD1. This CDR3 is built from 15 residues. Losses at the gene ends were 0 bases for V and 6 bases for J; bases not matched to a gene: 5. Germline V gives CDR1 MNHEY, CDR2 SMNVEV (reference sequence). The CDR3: CASSLSGTGVSEQYF. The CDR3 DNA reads TGTGCCAGCAGTTTATCCGGGACAGGGGTATCCGAGCAGTACTTC.

The CDR3: CASSVQGAPSEAFF. CDR3 sequence (DNA): TGTGCCAGCAGCGTACAGGGGGCGCCGTCTGAAGCTTTCTTT. The chain uses TRBV9 and TRBJ1-1; 8 bases agree with TRBD1. Losses at the gene ends were 1 base for V and 6 bases for J; bases not matched to a gene: 5. CDR3 length: 14 residues. The germline CDR1 and CDR2 sequences are SGDLS and YYNGEE.

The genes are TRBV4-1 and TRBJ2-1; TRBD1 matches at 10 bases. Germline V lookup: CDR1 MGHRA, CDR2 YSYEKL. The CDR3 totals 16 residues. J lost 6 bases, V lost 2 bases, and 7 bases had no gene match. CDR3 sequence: CASSQSPTGGRNEQFF. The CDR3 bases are TGCGCCAGCAGCCAATCCCCGACAGGGGGCCGCAATGAGCAGTTCTTC.

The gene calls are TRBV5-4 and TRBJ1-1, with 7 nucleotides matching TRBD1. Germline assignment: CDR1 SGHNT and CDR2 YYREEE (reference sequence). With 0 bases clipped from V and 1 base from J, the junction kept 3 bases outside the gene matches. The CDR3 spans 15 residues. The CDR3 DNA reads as TGTGCCAGCAGCTTGGGACAGGGTGCGAACACTGAAGCTTTCTTT. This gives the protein CASSLGQGANTEAFF.

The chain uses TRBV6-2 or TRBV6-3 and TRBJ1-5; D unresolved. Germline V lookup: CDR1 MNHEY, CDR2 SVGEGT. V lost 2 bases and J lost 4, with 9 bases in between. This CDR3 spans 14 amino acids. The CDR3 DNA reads TGTGCCAGCAGTTACGACGGAGAGAATCAGCCCCAGCATTTT. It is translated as CASSYDGENQPQHF.

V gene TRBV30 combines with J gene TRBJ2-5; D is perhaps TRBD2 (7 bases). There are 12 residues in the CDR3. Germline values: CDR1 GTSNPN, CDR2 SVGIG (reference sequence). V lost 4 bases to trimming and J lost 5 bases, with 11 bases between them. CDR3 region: CAWNWGGETQYF. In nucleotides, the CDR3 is TGTGCCTGGAATTGGGGGGGCGAGACCCAGTACTTC. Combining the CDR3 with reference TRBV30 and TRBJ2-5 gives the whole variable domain SQTIHQWPATLVQPVGSPLSLECTVEGTSNPNLYWYRQAAGRGLQLLFYSVGIGQISSEVPQNLSASRPQDRQFILSSKKLLLSDSGFYLCAWNWGGETQYFGPGTRLLVL.

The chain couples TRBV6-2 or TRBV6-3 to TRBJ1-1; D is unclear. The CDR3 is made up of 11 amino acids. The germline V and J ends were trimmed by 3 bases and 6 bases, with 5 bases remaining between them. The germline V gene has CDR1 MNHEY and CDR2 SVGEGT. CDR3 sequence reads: CASSYTAEAFF. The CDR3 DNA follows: TGTGCCAGCAGTTATACGGCTGAAGCTTTCTTT.

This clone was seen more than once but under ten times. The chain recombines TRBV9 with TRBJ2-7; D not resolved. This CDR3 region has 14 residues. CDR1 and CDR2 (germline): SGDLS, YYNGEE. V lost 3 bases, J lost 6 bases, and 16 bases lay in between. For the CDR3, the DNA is TGTGCCAGCAGCGCCCAAGGCGGCGGCGCCGAGCAGTACTTC. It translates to CASSAQGGGAEQYF.

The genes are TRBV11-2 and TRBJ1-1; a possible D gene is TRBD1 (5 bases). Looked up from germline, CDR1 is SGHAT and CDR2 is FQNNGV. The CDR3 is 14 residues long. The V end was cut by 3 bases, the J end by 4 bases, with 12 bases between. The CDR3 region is CASSLVSGGTEAFF. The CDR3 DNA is TGTGCCAGCAGCTTGGTCTCGGGGGGCACTGAAGCTTTCTTT.

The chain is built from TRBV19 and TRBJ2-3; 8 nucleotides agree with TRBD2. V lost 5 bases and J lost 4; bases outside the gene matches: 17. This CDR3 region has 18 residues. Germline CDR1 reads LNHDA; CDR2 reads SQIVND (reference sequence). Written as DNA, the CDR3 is TGTGCCAGTAGTGCCCCAATGGGGCGGGGGGCCGGGGCAGATACGCAGTATTTT. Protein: CASSAPMGRGAGADTQYF.

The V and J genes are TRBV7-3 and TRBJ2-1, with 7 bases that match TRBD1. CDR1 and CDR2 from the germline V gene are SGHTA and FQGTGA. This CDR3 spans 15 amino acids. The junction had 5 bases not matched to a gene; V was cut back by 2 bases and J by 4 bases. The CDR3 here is CASSLWGQKYNEQFF. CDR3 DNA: TGTGCCAGCAGCTTATGGGGACAGAAATACAATGAGCAGTTCTTC.

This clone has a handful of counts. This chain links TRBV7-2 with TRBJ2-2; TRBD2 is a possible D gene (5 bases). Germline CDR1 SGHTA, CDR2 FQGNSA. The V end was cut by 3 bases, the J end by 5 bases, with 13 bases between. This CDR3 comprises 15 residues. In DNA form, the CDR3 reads TGTGCCAGCAGCTTCTTCGGACTGATAACCGGGGAGCTGTTTTTT. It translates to CASSFFGLITGELFF.

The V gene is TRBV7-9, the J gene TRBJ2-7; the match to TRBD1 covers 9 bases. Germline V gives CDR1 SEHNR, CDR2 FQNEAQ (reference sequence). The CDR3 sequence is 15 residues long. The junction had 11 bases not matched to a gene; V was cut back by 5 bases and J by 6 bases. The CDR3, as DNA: TGTGCCAGCAGCGCAACCGGGACAGGGAGGCTCGAGCAGTACTTC. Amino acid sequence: CASSATGTGRLEQYF.